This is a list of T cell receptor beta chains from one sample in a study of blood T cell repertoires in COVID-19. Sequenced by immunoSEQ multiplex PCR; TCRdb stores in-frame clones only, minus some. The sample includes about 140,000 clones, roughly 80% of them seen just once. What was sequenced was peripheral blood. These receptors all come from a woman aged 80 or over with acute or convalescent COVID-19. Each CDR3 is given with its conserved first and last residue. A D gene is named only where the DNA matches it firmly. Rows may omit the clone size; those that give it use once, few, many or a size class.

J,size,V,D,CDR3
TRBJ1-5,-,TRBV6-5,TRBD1,CASILRGYNQPQHF
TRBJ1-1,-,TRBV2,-,CASSVEPDTEAFF
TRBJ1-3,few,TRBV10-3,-,CAIRGTFGNTIYF
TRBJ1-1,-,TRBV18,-,CASSQAAGLNTEAFF
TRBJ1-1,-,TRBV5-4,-,CASSFGIFGMNTEAFF
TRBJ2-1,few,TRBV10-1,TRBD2,CASSKPGLAGGEQFF
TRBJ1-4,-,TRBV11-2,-,CASSLDPREKLFF
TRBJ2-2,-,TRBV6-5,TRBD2,CASSFSGGPAGELFF
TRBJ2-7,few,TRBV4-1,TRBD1,CASSQWGQGASSYEQYF
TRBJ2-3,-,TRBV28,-,CASSTQRAGADTQYF
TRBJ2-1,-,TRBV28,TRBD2,CASSSRLAGVSLYNEQFF
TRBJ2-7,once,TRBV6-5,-,CASRWSEQYF
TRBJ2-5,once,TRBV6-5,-,CASRFGPQETQYF